The T cell receptor (beta chain) described here comes from a study of human T cells and chemical hapten exposure. Study-wide findings and caveats: It was expanded TCRs that formed significantly more large CDR3 similarity clusters than controls did.

Stated time point: patch test 2, 6 weeks after DPC sensitization. Treatment denoted: therapeutic diphenylcyclopropenone sensitization with weekly scalp DPC. It was from unfractionated whole blood that total RNA was extracted. This clonotype came up a few times. What it binds is not known. Attachment of unique molecular identifiers to individual cDNA molecules was performed in the library. MiXCR, run by TCRdb on the RACE reads, gives a single entry per CDR3 protein. The repertoire holds a few hundred thousand distinct CDR3 sequences, with about 6% as singletons. This TCR was sampled from a woman aged 18-30 years with alopecia areata. Some clones in this sample may be carry-over from other donors' samples. The specimen comprised whole blood, sampled in connection with sensitization to the hapten diphenylcyclopropenone (DPC).

Here the CDR3 reads CASSLGRLAGGLDGYTF. For the CDR3, the DNA is TGTGCCAGCAGCTTAGGAAGGCTTGCAGGGGGCTTGGATGGCTACACCTTC. The chain employs TRBV7-9 and TRBJ1-2, with 8 bases aligning to TRBD1. The CDR3 has 17 residues. Germline CDR1 SEHNR, CDR2 FQNEAQ (reference sequence). Trimming removed 1 base from V and 6 bases from J; junction bases left unmatched: 13.